This TCR beta chain was identified in a study of early T cells in non-severe SARS-CoV-2 infection. Researchers attached unique molecular identifiers to individual cDNA molecules. In TCRdb, the 5' RACE reads were re-called with MiXCR into one record per CDR3 protein. The data contain fewer than 90,000 distinct CDR3 sequences, 14% of them singletons. The CDR3 loop spans 13 amino acids. Germline V gives CDR1 WNHNN, CDR2 SYGVQD (reference sequence). V was shortened by 10 bases and J by 4 bases, with 15 bases between the two germline ends. This clonotype was obtained from an adult who was a healthcare worker with PCR-confirmed SARS-CoV-2 infection or an uninfected control (not recorded which). The sequenced sample was whole blood. The V call is TRBV10-1, the J call TRBJ2-3; D not resolved. The chain's CDR3 is CANCPGSSDTQYF. CDR3 sequence (DNA): TGCGCCAACTGCCCCGGGTCCTCAGATACGCAGTATTTT.